A single sample is the source of the 27 T cell receptor beta chains below, sequenced in a study of blood T cell repertoires in COVID-19. The data were produced by immunoSEQ multiplex PCR, yet TCRdb's version contains in-frame clones alone and is incomplete. The sample comprises a few hundred thousand clones, around 88% of which are singletons, and 5.5% to 8.5% rests with the top ten. Sequencing used peripheral blood. The receptors originated from a woman aged 25 to 45 who had recovered from COVID-19.

V is TRBV4-1 and J is TRBJ1-6; D is undetermined. Germline values: CDR1 MGHRA, CDR2 YSYEKL. Deletions cut 4 bases from V and 8 bases from J, with 15 bases between. The CDR3 is made up of 15 amino acids. This chain's CDR3 is CASSLSYNADSPLHF. CDR3 coding DNA: TGCGCCAGCAGCCTAAGTTACAACGCGGATTCACCCCTCCACTTT.

The V and J genes are TRBV7-9 and TRBJ2-7, with 9 bases identical to TRBD1. The V gene's germline CDR1 is SEHNR and CDR2 FQNEAQ (reference sequence). V lost 0 bases and J lost 2; bases outside the gene matches: 2. The CDR3 totals 15 residues. CDR3 in DNA: TGTGCCAGCAGCTTAGCGGACAGGGGCACCTACGAGCAGTACTTC. Translation gives CASSLADRGTYEQYF.

V usage is TRBV4-2 and J usage is TRBJ1-3; TRBD1 is a possible D gene (6 bases). V was shortened by 2 bases and J by 0 bases, with 8 bases between the two germline ends. CDR1 LGHNA and CDR2 YNFKEQ come from the germline V gene. The CDR3 contains 15 residues. In nucleotides, the CDR3 is TGTGCCAGCAGCCAAAAGACAGGCTCTGGAAACACCATATATTTT. Residues: CASSQKTGSGNTIYF.

The chain uses TRBV5-5 and TRBJ1-4; 10 positions agree with TRBD1. Germline V lookup: CDR1 SGHKS, CDR2 YYEKEE (reference sequence). J lost 5 bases, V lost 1 base, and 8 bases had no gene match. The CDR3 consists of 17 residues. DNA of the CDR3: TGTGCCAGCAGCTTGCTGACAGGGGGCCCGGGGAATGAAAAACTGTTTTTT. It specifies CASSLLTGGPGNEKLFF.

The chain recombines TRBV9 with TRBJ2-7, with D possibly TRBD2 on 5 matching bases. Trimming cost V 6 bases and J 3 bases, with 16 bases left between them. CDR1 is SGDLS and CDR2 is YYNGEE in the germline V gene. The CDR3 length is 14 residues. The CDR3: CASTPDLRVYEQYF. The CDR3 DNA reads as TGTGCCAGCACCCCGGACTTGAGAGTCTACGAGCAGTACTTC.

The CDR3 loop is CASSFTLYRSSGANVLTF. The DNA for the CDR3 is TGTGCCAGCAGCTTTACCCTGTATAGAAGCTCTGGGGCCAACGTCCTGACTTTC. The gene calls are TRBV5-5 and TRBJ2-6; the D is unclear. V lost 2 bases to trimming and J lost 0 bases, with 15 bases between them. The germline V gene encodes CDR1 SGHKS and CDR2 YYEKEE (reference sequence). The length of the CDR3 is 18 residues.

The chain combines TRBV3-1 (or the pseudogene TRBV3-2) with TRBJ2-3; tentative D call: TRBD1 (5 bases). V shed 5 bases and J shed 7 bases, with 13 bases lying between them. The CDR3 is made up of 13 amino acids. The germline CDR1 and CDR2 sequences are LGHDT and YNNKEL (reference sequence). The CDR3 protein is CASSTQGKNTQYF. CDR3 sequence (DNA): TGTGCCAGCAGCACCCAGGGCAAAAATACGCAGTATTTT.

This sequence joins TRBV28 and TRBJ1-6; D remains ambiguous. This CDR3 contains 16 residues. CDR1 MDHEN and CDR2 SYDVKM come from the germline V gene. Trimming removed 6 bases at V and 0 bases at J, with 12 bases between. Here the CDR3 reads CASRGLHNSYNSPLHF. Here the CDR3 DNA reads TGTGCCAGCAGAGGACTTCACAACTCCTATAATTCACCCCTCCACTTT. Together with reference TRBV28 and TRBJ1-6, the CDR3 gives the full variable domain: DVKVTQSSRYLVKRTGEKVFLECVQDMDHENMFWYRQDPGLGLRLIYFSYDVKMKEKGDIPEGYSVSREKKERFSLILESASTNQTSMYLCASRGLHNSYNSPLHFGNGTRLTVT.

The rearrangement links TRBV28 to TRBJ2-1; 8 bases map to TRBD2. Germline V CDR1 and CDR2: MDHEN, SYDVKM. The J segment lost 2 bases and the V segment lost 2 bases, leaving 2 bases of the junction unmatched. The CDR3 has 15 amino acids. Here the CDR3 reads CASSLPGGAYNEQFF. CDR3 coding DNA: TGTGCCAGCAGTTTACCCGGGGGGGCCTACAATGAGCAGTTCTTC.

The chain employs TRBV6-5 and TRBJ1-1, with a possible D match to TRBD1 (5 bases). The germline CDR1 and CDR2 sequences are MNHEY and SVGAGI. The CDR3 sequence is 14 residues long. Trimming removed 6 bases from V and 7 bases from J, with 18 bases in between. The CDR3 DNA reads TGTGCCAGCAGGATAGGACGGGGGACGGGTGAAGCTTTCTTT. It encodes CASRIGRGTGEAFF.

The chain recombines TRBV18 with TRBJ1-2; the D gene is possibly TRBD1 (5 bases). Trimming took off 1 base at V and 7 bases at J, with 22 bases between the two ends. Germline values: CDR1 KGHSH, CDR2 LQKENI. There are 17 residues in the CDR3. Here the CDR3 DNA reads TGTGCCAGCTCACCACTTACCTTCAGGGCTCAGCCCTCTGGCTACACCTTC. This gives the protein CASSPLTFRAQPSGYTF.

The CDR3 region is CASSLRGQGFYGYTF. Written as DNA, the CDR3 is TGTGCCAGCAGCCTGCGGGGACAGGGATTTTATGGCTACACCTTC. V and J are TRBV5-4 and TRBJ1-2, with TRBD1 matching 9 bases. V trimming: 4 bases; J trimming: 5 bases; junction bases outside the gene matches: 9. The CDR3 consists of 15 residues. Per germline, CDR1 SGHNT and CDR2 YYREEE (reference sequence).

This sequence joins TRBV7-7 and TRBJ2-1; 8 nucleotides match TRBD2. This CDR3 has 16 amino acids. V was clipped by 1 base and J by 5 bases; unmatched bases: 7. Germline assignment: CDR1 SSHAT and CDR2 FNYEAQ (reference sequence). Here the CDR3 reads CASSLGGLALNNEQFF. The CDR3 nucleotides are TGTGCCAGCAGCTTAGGAGGACTAGCCCTAAACAATGAGCAGTTCTTC.

CDR3 loop: CASSLRTGSYEQYF. DNA for the CDR3: TGCGCCAGCAGCTTGAGGACAGGGTCCTACGAGCAGTACTTC. V and J are TRBV5-1 and TRBJ2-7; TRBD1 matches at 8 bases. V trimming: 1 base; J trimming: 1 base; junction bases outside the gene matches: 1. The CDR3 consists of 14 residues. Germline V gene data show CDR1 as SGHRS and CDR2 as YFSETQ.

This clone appeared a single time. The rearrangement joins TRBV24-1 to TRBJ1-2; D possibly corresponds to TRBD1 (6 bases). Germline V CDR1 and CDR2: KGHDR, SFDVKD. Between the trimmed V and J ends, which lost 1 base and 3 bases, there was a span of 8 bases. The CDR3 totals 14 residues. The CDR3 region is CATSDLSGDYGYTF. Written as DNA, the CDR3 is TGTGCCACCAGTGATTTATCAGGGGACTATGGCTACACCTTC.

This clone came up a few times. The chain recombines TRBV9 with TRBJ1-2, with D possibly TRBD1 on 5 matching bases. The CDR3 extends over 13 amino acids. The V end was cut by 0 bases, the J end by 6 bases, with 9 bases between. The germline V gene has CDR1 SGDLS and CDR2 YYNGEE. The CDR3 is CASSVATGDGYTF. The CDR3 region has the DNA TGTGCCAGCAGCGTAGCTACGGGGGATGGCTACACCTTC.

The rearrangement joins TRBV5-1 to TRBJ2-7; 10 bases are a match to TRBD1. Germline V lookup: CDR1 SGHRS, CDR2 YFSETQ. J was trimmed by 5 bases and V by 4 bases; bases with no gene match: 6. The CDR3 is 14 residues long. CDR3 residues: CASSRDRGRDEQYF. In DNA form, the CDR3 reads TGCGCCAGCAGCCGAGACAGGGGGCGCGACGAGCAGTACTTC.

The CDR3 loop is CASSYGQGSYNEQFF. CDR3 coding DNA: TGTGCCAGCAGTTACGGACAGGGTTCCTACAATGAGCAGTTCTTC. The rearrangement uses TRBV6-5 and TRBJ2-1; 8 nucleotides align to TRBD1. The CDR3 contains 15 residues. J lost 1 base, V lost 2 bases, and 1 base had no gene match. The germline gives CDR1 MNHEY, CDR2 SVGAGI.

CDR3: CASSQEVGASTDTQYF. CDR3 in DNA: TGCGCCAGCAGCCAAGAGGTAGGGGCTAGCACAGATACGCAGTATTTT. This sequence joins TRBV4-1 and TRBJ2-3, with D perhaps TRBD1 (5 bases). V dropped 0 bases and J dropped 0 bases, with 10 bases sitting between them. The germline V gene encodes CDR1 MGHRA and CDR2 YSYEKL. This CDR3 contains 16 residues.

This chain links TRBV15 with TRBJ1-2, with 9 bases matching TRBD1. Germline V lookup: CDR1 LNHNV, CDR2 YYDKDF (reference sequence). J was trimmed by 4 bases and V by 5 bases; bases with no gene match: 11. The CDR3 runs to 16 residues. CDR3 in amino acids: CATSVFLQGAAYGYTF. The CDR3 region has the DNA TGTGCCACCAGCGTATTCCTACAGGGGGCGGCCTATGGCTACACCTTC.

The V call is TRBV13, the J call TRBJ2-5; TRBD1 matches 7 bases. V was clipped by 4 bases and J by 2 bases; unmatched bases: 10. The CDR3 loop spans 16 amino acids. The germline V gene has CDR1 PRHDT and CDR2 FYEKMQ (reference sequence). This CDR3 is CASSSARDSVQETQYF. The CDR3 DNA sequence: TGTGCCAGCAGCTCCGCCCGGGACAGTGTGCAAGAGACCCAGTACTTC. The variable domain in full, completed from reference TRBV13 and TRBJ2-5, reads AAGVIQSPRHLIKEKRETATLKCYPIPRHDTVYWYQQGPGQDPQFLISFYEKMQSDKGSIPDRFSAQQFSDYHSELNMSSLELGDSALYFCASSSARDSVQETQYFGPGTRLLVL.

The gene calls are TRBV28 and TRBJ2-7; weak D call: TRBD1 (6 bases). This CDR3 has 15 residues. CDR1 is MDHEN and CDR2 is SYDVKM in the germline V gene. Trimming left V 5 bases short and J 3 bases short, with 17 bases between. The CDR3 sequence: CASSTYHRASYEQYF. Written as DNA, the CDR3 is TGTGCCAGCAGTACCTACCACAGGGCCAGCTACGAGCAGTACTTC.

This chain connects TRBV11-3 to TRBJ2-3; the D gene is possibly TRBD2 (5 bases). CDR3 length equals 12 residues. Trimming left V 11 bases short and J 4 bases short, with 13 bases between. Germline loops: CDR1 SGHNT, CDR2 YENEEA. CDR3 region: CAATGTADTQYF. The CDR3 coding sequence is TGTGCCGCTACGGGAACAGCAGATACGCAGTATTTT.

V gene TRBV5-8 combines with J gene TRBJ1-1, with D perhaps matching TRBD1 (6 bases). The CDR3 is 16 amino acids. V lost 6 bases and J 4 bases, leaving 22 bases between the germline ends. Per the germline V gene, CDR1 is SGHTS and CDR2 is YDEGEE. The CDR3 is CASILYPGGLITEAFF. CDR3 nucleotides: TGTGCCAGCATCCTCTACCCCGGGGGGCTGATCACTGAAGCTTTCTTT.

The V call is TRBV28, the J call TRBJ1-5; 8 bases are shared with TRBD1. The V and J ends lost 6 bases and 0 bases, in that order; junction bases with no gene match: 7. CDR3 length: 16 residues. Germline V gene data show CDR1 as MDHEN and CDR2 as SYDVKM. The CDR3 is CASRGDRTYSNQPQHF. The CDR3 DNA reads TGTGCCAGCAGAGGGGACAGGACATATAGCAATCAGCCCCAGCATTTT.

The V and J genes are TRBV5-4 and TRBJ1-4; 8 bases map to TRBD1. The trim removed 5 bases at V and 3 bases at J, leaving 6 bases unmatched. The CDR3 contains 15 residues. From germline, CDR1 is SGHNT and CDR2 YYREEE (reference sequence). The CDR3: CASSPTGAPNEKLFF. The CDR3 region has the DNA TGTGCCAGCAGTCCGACAGGGGCCCCTAATGAAAAACTGTTTTTT.

CDR3 region: CASRGTGGVYEQYF. The CDR3 nucleotides are TGTGCCAGCCGAGGGACAGGGGGCGTTTACGAGCAGTACTTC. The J gene is TRBJ2-7, the V gene TRBV27; 12 positions match TRBD1. Looked up from germline, CDR1 is MNHEY and CDR2 is SMNVEV (reference sequence). The CDR3 is 14 amino acids. Unmatched junction bases numbered 6, after V lost 8 bases and J lost 4 bases.